This T cell receptor (beta chain) was sequenced in a study of T cells in Graves' hyperthyroidism and ophthalmopathy. General observations from the study: The blood repertoire included most of the expanded thyroid clonotypes above 0.001. In simple terms, a model built on 13 V-J features told ophthalmopathy apart from stable hyperthyroidism.

This sample holds PBMCs from less than 13 ml fresh peripheral blood. On this clonotype itself: Its target is unknown.

CDR1 is DFQATT and CDR2 is SNEGSKA in the germline V gene (reference sequence). After removal of 0 bases from V and 5 bases from J, the junction contained 9 bases not matched to a gene. The CDR3 length is 15 residues. Amplified regions were TCR beta CDR3 sequences from RNA transcripts. Using the HTBI primer set, a first-round RT-PCR was run on the TCR CDR3. A single record per CDR3 protein comes from TCRdb applying MiXCR to the multiplex PCR reads. The profile shows 530,000 or so distinct CDR3 sequences, approximately 25% of them singletons. The TCR sequence derives from a woman aged 25-40 years with Graves' ophthalmopathy. The V gene is TRBV20-1, the J gene TRBJ2-7; TRBD1 agrees at 8 bases. The sample was blood. CDR3 protein: CSARDPTGGWNEQYF. The CDR3 DNA sequence: TGCAGTGCTAGAGATCCCACAGGGGGTTGGAACGAGCAGTACTTC.